The clone carrying this TCR beta chain has ten or more counts. Its cognate antigen is unknown. Using RNA transcripts, the TCR beta CDR3 regions were amplified. The first round was an RT-PCR with HTBI primers, and the second round was a multiplex PCR. TCRdb reprocessed the multiplex PCR reads via MiXCR and lists one record per CDR3 protein. Of roughly 410,000 distinct CDR3 sequences listed, 15% to 19% were seen once; the top ten hold around 6.6%. The sample is drawn from a study of Graves' ophthalmopathy and Graves' hyperthyroidism. Study-level background: Untreated patients at initial diagnosis provided peripheral blood. Findings of the study overall: The blood repertoire also included most expanded thyroid clonotypes above 0.001 frequency.

No donor had other autoimmune disease, uncontrolled infection, pregnancy or lactation. This CDR3 is built from 15 residues. Per the germline V gene, CDR1 is LNHDA and CDR2 is SQIVND (reference sequence). Trimming pared 5 bases from V and 9 bases from J, leaving 17 bases between. Sequenced input: peripheral blood. This receptor was taken from a woman younger than 30 with stable Graves' hyperthyroidism. The V and J genes are TRBV19 and TRBJ1-6; weak D call: TRBD1 (6 bases). CDR3 DNA sequence: TGTGCCAGTAGTCTACAGGGCTCAAAGGGTTCACCCCTCCACTTT. Translating gives CASSLQGSKGSPLHF.